This TCR beta chain was recorded in a study of identical twins. Broader study findings: Conclusions rested on cross-sectional statistics rather than following the same donors. Invariant MAIT and iNKT cells could partly confound zero-insertion analyses.

This CDR3 comprises 15 residues. Unmatched junction bases numbered 8, after V lost 4 bases and J lost 4 bases. The germline CDR1 and CDR2 sequences are SQVTM and ANQGSEA. A universal primer site was added by template switching, and unique molecular identifiers were carried by the cDNA. TCRdb recomputed calls from the 5' RACE reads with MiXCR, one row per CDR3 protein. Of 400,000 to 550,000 distinct CDR3 sequences listed, around 15% are singletons. This clonotype appeared a few times. As yet, its antigen is unknown. The data also belong to a second study, concerning yellow fever vaccine responses in identical twins.

Sequencing was done on a sample of CD4+ T cells sorted from blood. The chain has TRBV29-1 and TRBJ2-2, with TRBD2 matching 8 bases. This receptor was taken from a woman aged 18-29 years in good health. As DNA, the CDR3 is TGCAGCGTTGGGAAAGCGGGGGTCGGCACCGGGGAGCTGTTTTTT. Protein sequence: CSVGKAGVGTGELFF.